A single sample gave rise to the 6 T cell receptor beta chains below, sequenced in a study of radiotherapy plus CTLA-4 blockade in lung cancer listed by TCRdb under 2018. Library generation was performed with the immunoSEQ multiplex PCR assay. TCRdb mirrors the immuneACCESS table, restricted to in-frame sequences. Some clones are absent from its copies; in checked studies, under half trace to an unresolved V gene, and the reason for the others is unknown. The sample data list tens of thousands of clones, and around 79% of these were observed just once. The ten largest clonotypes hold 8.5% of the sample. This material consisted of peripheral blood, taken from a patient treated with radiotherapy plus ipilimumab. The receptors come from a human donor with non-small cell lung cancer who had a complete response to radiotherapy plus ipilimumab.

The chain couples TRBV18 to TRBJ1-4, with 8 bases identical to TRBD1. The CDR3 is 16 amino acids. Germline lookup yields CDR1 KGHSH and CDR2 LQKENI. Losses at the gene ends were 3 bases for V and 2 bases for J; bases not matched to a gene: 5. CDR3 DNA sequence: TGTGCCAGCTCACCCTTCACAGGGGGGACTAATGAAAAACTGTTTTTT. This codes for CASSPFTGGTNEKLFF.

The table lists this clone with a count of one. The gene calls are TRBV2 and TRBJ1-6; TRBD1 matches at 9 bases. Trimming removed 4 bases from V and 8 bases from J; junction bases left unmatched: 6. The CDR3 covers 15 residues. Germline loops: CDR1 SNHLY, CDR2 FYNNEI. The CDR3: CASSGGDRVDSPLHF. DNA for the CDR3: TGTGCCAGCAGTGGCGGGGACAGGGTGGATTCACCCCTCCACTTT. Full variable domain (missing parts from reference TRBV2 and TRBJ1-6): EPEVTQTPSHQVTQMGQEVILRCVPISNHLYFYWYRQILGQKVEFLVSFYNNEISEKSEIFDDQFSVERPDGSNFTLKIRSTKLEDSAMYFCASSGGDRVDSPLHFGNGTRLTVT.

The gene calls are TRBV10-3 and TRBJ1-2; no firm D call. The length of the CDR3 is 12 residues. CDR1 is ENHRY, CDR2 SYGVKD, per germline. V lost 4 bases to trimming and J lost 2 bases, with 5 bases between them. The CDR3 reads CAISAQNYGYTF. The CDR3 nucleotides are TGTGCCATCAGTGCCCAGAACTATGGCTACACCTTC.

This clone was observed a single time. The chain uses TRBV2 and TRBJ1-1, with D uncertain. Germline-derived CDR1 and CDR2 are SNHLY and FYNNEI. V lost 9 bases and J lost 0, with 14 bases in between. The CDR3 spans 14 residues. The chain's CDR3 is CARGTDLMNTEAFF. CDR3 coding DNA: TGTGCCAGGGGTACAGATCTAATGAACACTGAAGCTTTCTTT.

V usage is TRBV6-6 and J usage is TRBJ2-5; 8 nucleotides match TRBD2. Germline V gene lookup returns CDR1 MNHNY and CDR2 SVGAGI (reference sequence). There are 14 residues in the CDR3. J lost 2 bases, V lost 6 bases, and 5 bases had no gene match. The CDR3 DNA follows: TGTGCCAGCAGGGTGACTAGCGAACAAGAGACCCAGTACTTC. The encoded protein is CASRVTSEQETQYF.

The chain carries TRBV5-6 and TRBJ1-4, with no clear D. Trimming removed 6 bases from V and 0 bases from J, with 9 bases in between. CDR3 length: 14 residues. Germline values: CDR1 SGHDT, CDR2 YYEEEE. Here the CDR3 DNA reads TGTGCCAGCACCGGAGTTGCAACTAATGAAAAACTGTTTTTT. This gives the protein CASTGVATNEKLFF.